The clone carrying this TCR beta chain was seen more than once but under ten times. The antigen is unknown. This sample was included in a study of T-cell reconstitution after alpha-beta-depleted transplantation in children. TCRbeta library preparation incorporated unique molecular identifiers. Via MiXCR, TCRdb re-called the PCR reads, giving one row per CDR3 protein. The sample holds 550,000 to 600,000 distinct CDR3 sequences, under 25% seen once. Study-level findings and limits: At the one-year point after transplant, T-cell counts and TCRbeta diversity were found to come mostly from T cells that had been newly produced.

Trimming removed 6 bases from V and 0 bases from J; junction bases left unmatched: 14. The CDR3 contains 19 residues. This clonotype was obtained from a boy less than two years old who had a stem cell transplant for acute myeloid leukemia, so the T cells may come from the graft donor. Here the sequenced sample was PBMCs, mostly from graft donor cells, taken 360 days after TCRalphabeta/CD19-depleted stem cell transplant. V gene TRBV12-3 or TRBV12-4 combines with J gene TRBJ2-6; 7 nucleotides align to TRBD2. Written as DNA, the CDR3 is TGTGCCAGCAGCGACTTTAGCGGGCCTCCCGTCTCTGGGGCCAACGTCCTGACTTTC. Translated, it gives CASSDFSGPPVSGANVLTF.